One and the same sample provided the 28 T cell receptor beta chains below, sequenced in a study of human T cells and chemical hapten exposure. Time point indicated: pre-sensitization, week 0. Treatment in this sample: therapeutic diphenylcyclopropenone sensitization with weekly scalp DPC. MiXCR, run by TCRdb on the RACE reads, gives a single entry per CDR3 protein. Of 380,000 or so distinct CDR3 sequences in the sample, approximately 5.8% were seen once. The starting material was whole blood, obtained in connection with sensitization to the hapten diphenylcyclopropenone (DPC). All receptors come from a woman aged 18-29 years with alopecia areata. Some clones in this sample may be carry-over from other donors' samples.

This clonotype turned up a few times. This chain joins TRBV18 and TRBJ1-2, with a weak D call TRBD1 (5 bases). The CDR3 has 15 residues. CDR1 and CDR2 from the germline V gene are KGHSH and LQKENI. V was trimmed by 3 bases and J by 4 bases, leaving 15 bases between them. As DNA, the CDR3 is TGTGCCAGCTCACCCTCAGGACAAGACTTCTATGGCTACACCTTC. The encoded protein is CASSPSGQDFYGYTF. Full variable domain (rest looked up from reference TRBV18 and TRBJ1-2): NAGVMQNPRHLVRRRGQEARLRCSPMKGHSHVYWYRQLPEEGLKFMVYLQKENIIDESGMPKERFSAEFPKEGPSILRIQQVVRGDSAAYFCASSPSGQDFYGYTFGSGTRLTVV.

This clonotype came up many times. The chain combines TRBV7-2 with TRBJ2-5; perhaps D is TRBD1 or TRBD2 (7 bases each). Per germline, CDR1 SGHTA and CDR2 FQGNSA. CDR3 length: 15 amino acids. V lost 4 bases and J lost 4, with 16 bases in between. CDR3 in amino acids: CASSSNQGGGETQYF. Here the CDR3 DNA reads TGTGCCAGCAGCTCCAACCAGGGGGGGGGAGAGACCCAGTACTTC.

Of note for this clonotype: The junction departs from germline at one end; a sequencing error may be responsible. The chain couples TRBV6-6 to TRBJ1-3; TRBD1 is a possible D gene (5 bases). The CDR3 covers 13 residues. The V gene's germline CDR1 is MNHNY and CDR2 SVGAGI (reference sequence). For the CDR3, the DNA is TGTGCCAGCAGTTATGGTTCGGGGTTGGGACCGGATTTT. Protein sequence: CASSYGSGLGPDF.

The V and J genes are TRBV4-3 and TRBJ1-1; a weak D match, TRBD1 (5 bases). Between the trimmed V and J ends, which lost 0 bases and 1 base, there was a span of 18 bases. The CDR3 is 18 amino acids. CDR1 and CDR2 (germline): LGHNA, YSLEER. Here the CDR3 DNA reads TGCGCCAGCAGCCAAGATTATTTCTTAGGGGCCAAGAACACTGAAGCTTTCTTT. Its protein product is CASSQDYFLGAKNTEAFF.

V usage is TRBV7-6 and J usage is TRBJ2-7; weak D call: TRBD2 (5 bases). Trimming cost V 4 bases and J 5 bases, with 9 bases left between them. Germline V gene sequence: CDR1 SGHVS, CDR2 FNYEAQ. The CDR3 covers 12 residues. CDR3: CASSSGVHEQYF. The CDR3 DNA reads TGTGCCAGCAGCTCCGGGGTCCACGAGCAGTACTTC.

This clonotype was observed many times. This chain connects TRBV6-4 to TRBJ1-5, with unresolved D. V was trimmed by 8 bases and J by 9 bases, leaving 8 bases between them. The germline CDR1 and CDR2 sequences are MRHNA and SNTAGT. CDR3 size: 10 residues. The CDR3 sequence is CASVGRPQHF. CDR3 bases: TGTGCCAGCGTGGGGAGGCCCCAGCATTTT.

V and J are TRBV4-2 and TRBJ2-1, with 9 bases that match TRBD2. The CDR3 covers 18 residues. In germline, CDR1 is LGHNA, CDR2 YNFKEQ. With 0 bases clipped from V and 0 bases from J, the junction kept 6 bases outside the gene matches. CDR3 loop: CASSQDIGGGDSYNEQFF. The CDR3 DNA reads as TGTGCCAGCAGCCAAGATATTGGCGGGGGGGACTCCTACAATGAGCAGTTCTTC.

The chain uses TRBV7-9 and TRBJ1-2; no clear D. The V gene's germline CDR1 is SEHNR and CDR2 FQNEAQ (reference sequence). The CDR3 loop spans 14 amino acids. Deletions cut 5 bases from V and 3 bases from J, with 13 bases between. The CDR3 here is CASSEEDTYYGYTF. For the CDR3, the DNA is TGTGCCAGCAGCGAAGAAGACACTTACTATGGCTACACCTTC.

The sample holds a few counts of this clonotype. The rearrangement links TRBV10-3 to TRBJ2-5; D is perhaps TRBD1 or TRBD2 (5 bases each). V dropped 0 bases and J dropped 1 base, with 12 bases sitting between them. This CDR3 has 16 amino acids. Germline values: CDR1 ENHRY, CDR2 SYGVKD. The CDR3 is CAISESAWGTQETQYF. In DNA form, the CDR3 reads TGTGCCATCAGTGAGTCGGCTTGGGGGACCCAAGAGACCCAGTACTTC.

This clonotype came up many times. CDR3 loop: CASSPGLAGESDTQYF. The DNA of the CDR3 is TGTGCCAGCAGCCCGGGACTAGCGGGGGAGTCAGATACGCAGTATTTT. The chain employs TRBV7-8 and TRBJ2-3, with 14 bases lining up with TRBD2. V lost 5 bases to trimming and J lost 4 bases; unmatched junction nucleotides: 5. This CDR3 region has 16 residues. Germline V gene data show CDR1 as SGHVS and CDR2 as FQNEAQ.

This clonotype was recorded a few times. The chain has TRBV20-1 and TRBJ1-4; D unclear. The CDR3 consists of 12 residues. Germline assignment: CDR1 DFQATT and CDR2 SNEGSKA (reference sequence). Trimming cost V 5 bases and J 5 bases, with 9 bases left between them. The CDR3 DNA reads TGCAGTGCTCCGGTCCTGAATGAAAAACTGTTTTTT. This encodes CSAPVLNEKLFF.

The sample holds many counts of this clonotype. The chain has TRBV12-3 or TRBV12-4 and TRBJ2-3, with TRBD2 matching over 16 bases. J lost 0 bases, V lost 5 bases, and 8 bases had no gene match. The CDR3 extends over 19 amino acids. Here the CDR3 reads CASSLGLAGGQISTDTQYF. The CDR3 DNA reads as TGTGCCAGCAGTCTGGGACTAGCGGGGGGGCAAATCAGCACAGATACGCAGTATTTT.

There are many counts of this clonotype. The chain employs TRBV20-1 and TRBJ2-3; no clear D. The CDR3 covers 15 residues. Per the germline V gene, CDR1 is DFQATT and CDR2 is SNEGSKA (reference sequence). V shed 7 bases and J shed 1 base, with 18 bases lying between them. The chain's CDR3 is CSGSSWSNRTDTQYF. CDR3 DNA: TGCAGTGGAAGCTCTTGGAGCAATCGCACAGATACGCAGTATTTT.

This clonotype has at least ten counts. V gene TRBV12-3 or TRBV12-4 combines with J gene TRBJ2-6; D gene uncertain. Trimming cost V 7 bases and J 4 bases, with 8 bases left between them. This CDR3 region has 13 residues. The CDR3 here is CASTLGGANVLTF. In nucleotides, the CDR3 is TGTGCCAGCACCCTTGGGGGGGCCAACGTCCTGACTTTC.

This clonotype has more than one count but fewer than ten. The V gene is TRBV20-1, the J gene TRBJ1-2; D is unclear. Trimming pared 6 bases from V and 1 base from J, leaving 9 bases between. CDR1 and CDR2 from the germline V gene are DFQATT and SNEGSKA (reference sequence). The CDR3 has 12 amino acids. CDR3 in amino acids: CSATEVNYGYTF. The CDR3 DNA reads TGCAGTGCAACAGAGGTTAACTATGGCTACACCTTC.

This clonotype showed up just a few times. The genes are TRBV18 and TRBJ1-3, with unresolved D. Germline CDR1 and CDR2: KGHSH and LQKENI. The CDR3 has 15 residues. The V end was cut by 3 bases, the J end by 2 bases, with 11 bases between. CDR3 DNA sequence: TGTGCCAGCTCACCGGACGGCGAGGCTGGAAACACCATATATTTT. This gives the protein CASSPDGEAGNTIYF.

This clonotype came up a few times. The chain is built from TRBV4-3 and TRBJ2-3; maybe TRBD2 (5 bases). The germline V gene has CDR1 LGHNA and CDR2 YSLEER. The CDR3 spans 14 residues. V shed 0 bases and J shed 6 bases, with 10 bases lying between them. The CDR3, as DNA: TGCGCCAGCAGCCAAGATGATAGGAGGGATACGCAGTATTTT. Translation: CASSQDDRRDTQYF.

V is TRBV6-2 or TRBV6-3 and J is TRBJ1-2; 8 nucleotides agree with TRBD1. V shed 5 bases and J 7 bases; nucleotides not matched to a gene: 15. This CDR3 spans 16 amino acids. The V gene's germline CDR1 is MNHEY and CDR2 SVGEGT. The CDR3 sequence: CASSPRTGNFLSGYTF. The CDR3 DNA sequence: TGTGCCAGCAGTCCACGGACAGGGAACTTCCTTTCTGGCTACACCTTC.

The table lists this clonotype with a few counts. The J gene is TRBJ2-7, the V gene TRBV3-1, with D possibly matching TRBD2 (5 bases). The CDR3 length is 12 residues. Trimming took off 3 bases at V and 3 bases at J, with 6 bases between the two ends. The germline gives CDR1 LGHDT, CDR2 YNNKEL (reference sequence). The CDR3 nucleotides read TGTGCCAGCAGCCACGGGGTCTACGAGCAGTACTTC. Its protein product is CASSHGVYEQYF.

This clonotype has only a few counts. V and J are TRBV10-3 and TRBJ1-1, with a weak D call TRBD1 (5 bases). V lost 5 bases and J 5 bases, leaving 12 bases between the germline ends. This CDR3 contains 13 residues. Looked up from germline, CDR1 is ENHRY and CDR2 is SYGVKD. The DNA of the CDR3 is TGTGCCATCAGTAGTCGGGGGAATACTGAAGCTTTCTTT. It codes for CAISSRGNTEAFF.

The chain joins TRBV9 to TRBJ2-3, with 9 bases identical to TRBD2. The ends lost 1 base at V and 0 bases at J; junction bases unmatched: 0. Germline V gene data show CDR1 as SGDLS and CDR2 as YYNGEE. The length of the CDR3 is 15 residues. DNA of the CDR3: TGTGCCAGCAGCGTACTAGCGGGGAGCACAGATACGCAGTATTTT. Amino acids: CASSVLAGSTDTQYF. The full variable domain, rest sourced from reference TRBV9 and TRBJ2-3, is DSGVTQTPKHLITATGQRVTLRCSPRSGDLSVYWYQQSLDQGLQFLIQYYNGEERAKGNILERFSAQQFPDLHSELNLSSLELGDSALYFCASSVLAGSTDTQYFGPGTRLTVL.

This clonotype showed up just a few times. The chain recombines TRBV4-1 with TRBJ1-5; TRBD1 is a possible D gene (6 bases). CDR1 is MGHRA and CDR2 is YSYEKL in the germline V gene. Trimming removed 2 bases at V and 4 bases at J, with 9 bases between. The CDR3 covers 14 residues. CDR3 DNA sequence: TGCGCCAGCAGCCAACCGGGACAAAATCAGCCCCAGCATTTT. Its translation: CASSQPGQNQPQHF.

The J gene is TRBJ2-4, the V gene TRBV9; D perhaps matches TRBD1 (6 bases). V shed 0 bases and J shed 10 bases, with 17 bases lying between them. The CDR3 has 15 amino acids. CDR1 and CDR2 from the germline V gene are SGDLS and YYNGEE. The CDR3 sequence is CASSVVSGDYTIQYF. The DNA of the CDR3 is TGTGCCAGCAGCGTAGTTTCAGGGGATTACACTATTCAGTACTTC.

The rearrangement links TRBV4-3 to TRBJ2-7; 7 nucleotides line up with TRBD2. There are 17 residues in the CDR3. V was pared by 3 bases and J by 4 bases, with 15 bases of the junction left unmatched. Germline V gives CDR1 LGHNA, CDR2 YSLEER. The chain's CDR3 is CASSHLGTERGRYEQYF. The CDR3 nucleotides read TGCGCCAGCAGCCATCTAGGCACCGAGCGGGGAAGGTACGAGCAGTACTTC.

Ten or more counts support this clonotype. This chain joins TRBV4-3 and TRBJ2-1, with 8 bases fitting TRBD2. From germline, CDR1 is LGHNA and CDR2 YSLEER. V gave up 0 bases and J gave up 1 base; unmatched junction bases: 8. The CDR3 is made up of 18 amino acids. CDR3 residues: CASSQDLVRGGSYNEQFF. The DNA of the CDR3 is TGCGCCAGCAGCCAAGATTTGGTACGGGGGGGTTCCTACAATGAGCAGTTCTTC.

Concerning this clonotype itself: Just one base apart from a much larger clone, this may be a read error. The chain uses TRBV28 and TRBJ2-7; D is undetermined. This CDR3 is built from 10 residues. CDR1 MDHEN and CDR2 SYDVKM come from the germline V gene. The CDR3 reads CARISFEQYF. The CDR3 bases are TGTGCCAGGATCTCCTTCGAGCAGTACTTC.

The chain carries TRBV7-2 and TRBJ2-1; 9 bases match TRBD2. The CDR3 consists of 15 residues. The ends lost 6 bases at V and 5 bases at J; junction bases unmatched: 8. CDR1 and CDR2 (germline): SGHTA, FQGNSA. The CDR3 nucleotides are TGTGCCAGCAGATTGAGCGGGGGGCCTGACAATGAGCAGTTCTTC. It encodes CASRLSGGPDNEQFF.

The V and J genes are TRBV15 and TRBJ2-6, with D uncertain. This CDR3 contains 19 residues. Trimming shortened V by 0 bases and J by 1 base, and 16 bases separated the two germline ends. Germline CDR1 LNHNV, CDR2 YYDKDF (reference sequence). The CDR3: CATSRDQFQAPSGANVLTF. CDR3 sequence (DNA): TGTGCCACCAGCAGAGATCAGTTCCAGGCCCCGTCTGGGGCCAACGTCCTGACTTTC.